This T cell receptor beta chain was captured by sequencing in a study of technical replicates of blood from a handful of donors. CDR1 is SGHAT, CDR2 FQNNGV, per germline. With 1 base removed from V and 12 bases from J, the gap between germline ends came to 16 bases. The CDR3 spans 14 residues. Clones were sequenced by immunoSEQ multiplex PCR, and TCRdb holds only the in-frame ones, with some missing. Among some 79,000 clones listed, more than 90% were seen once. The specimen sequenced was T cells isolated from PBMCs. The chain recombines TRBV11-2 with TRBJ2-1; D remains unclear. This receptor was obtained from a human donor in good health. Some clones in this sample may be carry-over from other donors' samples. CDR3 DNA: TGTGCCAGCAGCTTAGTTAGTAGCCCGGTGGGGCAGTTCTTC. Translated: CASSLVSSPVGQFF.